Below, 5 T cell receptor beta chains from the same sample are listed, as sequenced in a study of shared clonotypes between healthy human individuals. Profiling relied on immunoSEQ multiplex PCR, and the TCRdb table lists in-frame clones only, not all of them. The sample has 600,000 to 750,000 clones, roughly 72% seen once. The specimen sequenced was memory CD4+ T cells sorted from blood. Sample subset: CD45RA-negative fraction. Source of these receptors: a woman in her 30s in good health.

This clone has ten or more counts. Other DNA sequences in this specimen translate into the identical CDR3. The V and J genes are TRBV11-2 and TRBJ1-2, with D uncertain. The CDR3 runs to 14 residues. V was trimmed by 0 bases and J by 0 bases, leaving 5 bases between them. From germline, CDR1 is SGHAT and CDR2 FQNNGV. The CDR3 DNA reads TGTGCCAGCAGCTTAGATCGGTCTAACTATGGCTACACCTTC. Protein: CASSLDRSNYGYTF.

J is TRBJ1-2 and V is TRBV4-1; the D is unclear. Germline V gene lookup returns CDR1 MGHRA and CDR2 YSYEKL. The CDR3 covers 15 residues. The ends were cut back, 1 base at V and 6 bases at J, with 15 bases in the middle. For the CDR3, the DNA is TGCGCCAGCAGCCAAGCCAACCGGGATAGAGATGGCTACACCTTC. Translated: CASSQANRDRDGYTF.

The chain recombines TRBV6-1 with TRBJ2-2; tentatively, D is TRBD2 (6 bases). V lost 5 bases and J 1 base, leaving 14 bases between the germline ends. The CDR3 runs to 16 residues. CDR1 is MNHNS, CDR2 SASEGT, per germline. CDR3 coding DNA: TGTGCCAGCAGTAAAGAAGCGGGCCTGAACACCGGGGAGCTGTTTTTT. It codes for CASSKEAGLNTGELFF.

The V call is TRBV25-1, the J call TRBJ2-3; 9 positions agree with TRBD2. Trimming at V came to 8 bases and at J to 2 bases, leaving 8 bases not matched to a gene. Germline V gives CDR1 MGHDK, CDR2 SYGVNS. The CDR3 runs 15 residues. This CDR3 reads CASFGSGSPTDTQYF. CDR3 sequence (DNA): TGTGCCAGCTTCGGTAGCGGGAGCCCCACAGATACGCAGTATTTT. The whole variable domain, filled in from reference TRBV25-1 and TRBJ2-3, reads EADIYQTPRYLVIGTGKKITLECSQTMGHDKMYWYQQDPGMELHLIHYSYGVNSTEKGDLSSESTVSRIRTEHFPLTLESARPSHTSQYLCASFGSGSPTDTQYFGPGTRLTVL.

The V and J genes are TRBV4-1 and TRBJ2-5; 12 bases are shared with TRBD1. V lost 4 bases and J lost 2; bases outside the gene matches: 8. The V gene's germline CDR1 is MGHRA and CDR2 YSYEKL. The CDR3 has 17 amino acids. CDR3 sequence (DNA): TGCGCCAGCAGCCCTTCGGGACAGGGGGCCCCGCAAGAGACCCAGTACTTC. Encoded protein: CASSPSGQGAPQETQYF.